Below are 17 T cell receptor beta chains sequenced from a single sample in a study of blood T cell repertoires in COVID-19 (dated by TCRdb to the early 2020s). The library was prepared using the immunoSEQ multiplex PCR assay. As stored in TCRdb, this immuneACCESS dataset retains in-frame rearrangements with V and J assigned. A fraction of the clones does not appear; measured against another copy, unresolved V genes explain less than half of the discrepancy, and the remainder lacks a known reason. This sample gives roughly 200,000 clones in total; around four fifths of them show up just once. The top ten constitute about 9% of the sample. The source material was PBMCs or T cells enriched from blood (not recorded which). The receptors come from a man in his forties or fifties who had recovered from COVID-19.

The V and J genes are TRBV5-1 and TRBJ2-1; possible D gene TRBD1, 6 bases. Trimming stripped 4 bases from V and 0 bases from J, with 11 bases between. The CDR3 is 15 residues long. CDR1 is SGHRS and CDR2 is YFSETQ in the germline V gene. The CDR3 DNA reads as TGCGCCAGCAGCAGCAGGGGACCCTCCTACAATGAGCAGTTCTTC. It yields the protein CASSSRGPSYNEQFF.

This clone has only a few counts. The V gene is TRBV12-3 or TRBV12-4, the J gene TRBJ1-5; no reliable D call. The V gene lost 8 bases and the J gene lost 6 bases, with 11 bases spanning the gap. CDR3 length: 12 amino acids. CDR3 sequence reads: CASGDLRQPQHF. The CDR3 DNA follows: TGTGCCAGCGGAGACCTTCGTCAGCCCCAGCATTTT.

The DNA for the CDR3 is TGTGCCAGCAGTGAGTACACCGGGGAGCTGTTTTTT. Protein: CASSEYTGELFF. This sequence joins TRBV12-3 or TRBV12-4 and TRBJ2-2; D uncertain. This CDR3 contains 12 residues. The V end lost 5 bases, the J end lost 3 bases, and 4 bases lay between the germline ends.

As for this clone: Other DNA sequences in the same sample also yield this CDR3. CDR3 sequence (DNA): TGTGCCAGCAGCTTAAGGGGTCGGGAGCTGTTTTTT. Its protein is CASSLRGRELFF. The gene calls are TRBV5-6 and TRBJ2-2, with D perhaps TRBD1 (5 bases). The germline gives CDR1 SGHDT, CDR2 YYEEEE. V was shortened by 2 bases and J by 9 bases, with 8 bases between the two germline ends. The CDR3 loop spans 12 amino acids.

The sample holds a few counts of this clone. The chain is built from TRBV5-1 and TRBJ2-7; no reliable D call. The ends were cut back, 0 bases at V and 7 bases at J, with 14 bases in the middle. The CDR3 consists of 14 residues. Germline V CDR1 and CDR2: SGHRS, YFSETQ. CDR3 sequence: CASSLGGFQREQYF. In nucleotides, the CDR3 is TGCGCCAGCAGCTTGGGCGGCTTTCAGCGTGAGCAGTACTTC.

The chain joins TRBV7-9 to TRBJ1-2; 7 bases align to TRBD1. Germline values: CDR1 SEHNR, CDR2 FQNEAQ (reference sequence). CDR3 length equals 18 residues. The V gene end was trimmed by 0 bases and the J gene end by 5 bases; junction bases not matched to a gene: 15. CDR3 sequence (DNA): TGTGCCAGCAGCTTAGCAGTAGGATCCGGGACAGCGAGGTATGGCTACACCTTC. Protein product: CASSLAVGSGTARYGYTF.

The rearrangement joins TRBV7-3 to TRBJ2-2; TRBD2 is a possible D gene (6 bases). Germline-derived CDR1 and CDR2 are SGHTA and FQGTGA. V lost 4 bases to trimming and J lost 7 bases, with 16 bases between them. This CDR3 is built from 15 residues. For the CDR3, the DNA is TGTGCCAGCAGCTCCATGGGGTCCGGGGGCGGGGAGCTGTTTTTT. This translates into CASSSMGSGGGELFF.

The CDR3: CASSSHTGNSPLHF. The CDR3 DNA reads TGCGCCAGCAGCTCGCATACAGGGAATTCACCCCTCCACTTT. The chain links TRBV5-1 to TRBJ1-6, with D perhaps TRBD1 (6 bases). The V and J ends lost 3 bases and 7 bases respectively, with 11 bases between them. CDR1 and CDR2 from the germline V gene are SGHRS and YFSETQ. The CDR3 sequence is 14 residues long.

The chain couples TRBV2 to TRBJ2-3; 8 positions agree with TRBD1. The V gene's germline CDR1 is SNHLY and CDR2 FYNNEI. V dropped 3 bases and J dropped 3; count of bases not matched to a gene: 2. The CDR3 sequence is 14 residues long. CDR3 sequence reads: CASSDDRGTDTQYF. The CDR3 nucleotides read TGTGCCAGCAGTGATGACAGGGGAACAGATACGCAGTATTTT.

The chain recombines TRBV28 with TRBJ1-1; D gene ambiguous. Per the germline V gene, CDR1 is MDHEN and CDR2 is SYDVKM. This CDR3 region has 12 residues. V gave up 6 bases and J gave up 4 bases, with 9 bases separating them. CDR3 amino acids: CASSPLSTEAFF. The CDR3, as DNA: TGTGCCAGCAGCCCACTTAGCACTGAAGCTTTCTTT. The full variable domain, completed using reference TRBV28 and TRBJ1-1, is DVKVTQSSRYLVKRTGEKVFLECVQDMDHENMFWYRQDPGLGLRLIYFSYDVKMKEKGDIPEGYSVSREKKERFSLILESASTNQTSMYLCASSPLSTEAFFGQGTRLTVV.

The chain is built from TRBV24-1 and TRBJ2-3; TRBD2 agrees at 8 bases. J lost 7 bases, V lost 3 bases, and 8 bases had no gene match. Germline V gives CDR1 KGHDR, CDR2 SFDVKD. The CDR3 consists of 15 residues. In DNA, the CDR3 is TGTGCCACCAGTGATGCGAGCGGGAGTAGTAATACGCAGTATTTT. Its translation: CATSDASGSSNTQYF.

The chain couples TRBV7-3 to TRBJ2-7; D perhaps matches TRBD1 (6 bases). This CDR3 contains 15 residues. The V end lost 5 bases, the J end lost 0 bases, and 14 bases lay between the germline ends. Germline lookup yields CDR1 SGHTA and CDR2 FQGTGA. The CDR3 nucleotides read TGTGCCAGCAGCCAACCGACAGGATTCTCCTACGAGCAGTACTTC. Encoded protein: CASSQPTGFSYEQYF. Drawing the rest from reference TRBV7-3 and TRBJ2-7, the complete variable domain is GAGVSQTPSNKVTEKGKYVELRCDPISGHTALYWYRQSLGQGPEFLIYFQGTGAADDSGLPNDRFFAVRPEGSVSTLKIQRTERGDSAVYLCASSQPTGFSYEQYFGPGTRLTVT.

The V gene is TRBV28, the J gene TRBJ1-6; a possible D gene is TRBD1 (6 bases). The ends were cut back, 3 bases at V and 1 base at J, with 7 bases in the middle. There are 15 residues in the CDR3. CDR1 and CDR2 (germline): MDHEN, SYDVKM. For the CDR3, the DNA is TGTGCCAGCAGTTTCGGACAGTCCTATAATTCACCCCTCCACTTT. Protein sequence: CASSFGQSYNSPLHF.

V is TRBV5-8 and J is TRBJ2-1; the D gene is possibly TRBD1 (7 bases). The CDR3 extends over 19 amino acids. V was cut by 0 bases and J by 5 bases, with 24 bases left in between. Germline V gene lookup returns CDR1 SGHTS and CDR2 YDEGEE. Written as DNA, the CDR3 is TGTGCCAGCAGCTTGGCCGGGAAACAGGGGAGGCTCCGAAACAATGAGCAGTTCTTC. Amino acid sequence: CASSLAGKQGRLRNNEQFF.

The table lists this clone with a count of one. J is TRBJ2-5 and V is TRBV3-1 (or the pseudogene TRBV3-2), with D perhaps TRBD2 (7 bases). The germline CDR1 and CDR2 sequences are LGHDT and YNNKEL (reference sequence). The CDR3 loop spans 16 amino acids. V was clipped by 1 base and J by 7 bases, with 19 bases between them. Here the CDR3 reads CASSQVDLVGGGTQYF. The CDR3 DNA reads TGTGCCAGCAGCCAAGTTGACCTGGTAGGGGGGGGGACCCAGTACTTC.

The chain is built from TRBV30 and TRBJ2-1; 7 bases match TRBD2. V gave up 0 bases and J gave up 4 bases; unmatched junction bases: 3. The V gene's germline CDR1 is GTSNPN and CDR2 SVGIG (reference sequence). The CDR3 is 14 amino acids. In nucleotides, the CDR3 is TGTGCCTGGAGTGTTAATAGCGGGTACAATGAGCAGTTCTTC. This encodes CAWSVNSGYNEQFF.

The chain joins TRBV27 to TRBJ2-2; D is undetermined. CDR3 length: 14 residues. Germline-derived CDR1 and CDR2 are MNHEY and SMNVEV (reference sequence). Between the trimmed V and J ends, which lost 4 bases and 1 base, there was a span of 7 bases. CDR3 residues: CASSSTRNTGELFF. For the CDR3, the DNA is TGTGCCAGCAGTTCTACGCGGAACACCGGGGAGCTGTTTTTT.